This record covers a single TCR beta chain. There is no known antigen for this receptor. No per-base quality is available; no much larger clone lies one base away. This entry belongs to a study of cytomegalovirus exposure and HLA in healthy donors (dated by TCRdb to 2017 to 2019). Regarding the complete study: In an earlier analysis of roughly 590 of the donors, 276 Gb of sequence data and 90 million to 120 million unique TCR beta sequences from approximately 180 million T cells were reported. Around 320 gigabases of sequencing data and approximately 80 million unique TCR sequences were included in an early release covering several hundred HLA-typed donors. Among the roughly 400 genotyped donors, 81% belonged to the genetic ancestry cluster associated with self-reported Caucasian donors. The aim of the study was to test whether cataloging public T cell receptors could identify signatures of past pathogen exposure. The T cell repertoires of around 670 subjects were profiled by immunosequencing and related to cytomegalovirus serostatus. Besides the first cohort of approximately 710 subjects, a separate validation cohort made up of roughly 120 different subjects was used. To predict cytomegalovirus infection status, the study combined high-throughput TCR immunosequencing, statistical association of individual TCRs with disease status, and machine learning. A later analysis re-examined previously published TCR beta repertoires from several hundred donors and added high-resolution HLA genotyping to investigate patterns of TCR occurrence. The later analysis used no new phenotypic data to find candidate immune exposures, relying instead on TCR beta sequences and their occurrence across donors. An earlier analysis of several hundred of the donors applied high-throughput TCR beta sequencing to assess whether each TCR beta V gene segment acted as functional or pseudogenic. Donor age, sex, ethnicity and CMV serostatus were compiled together with the repertoire data. A later genetic analysis used genome-wide SNP genotypes for about 55% of the 666 donors, treating that subset as a discovery cohort. Every discovery cohort repertoire had been produced on one sequencing platform. HLA typing included class I and class II loci at four-digit resolution. Typing coverage differed by locus: A, B, C, DRB1 and DQB1 were typed in roughly 620-640 donors, DQA1 in about 500, DPA1 in approximately 610, and DPB1 in roughly 450. Five DR-DQ haplotypes were treated as single units for association and clustering because of strong linkage in the cohort. Among roughly 400 genotyped donors of the cohort, an average of 235,054 unique TCR beta nucleotide sequences were sequenced per donor, roughly a sixth of them non-productive. The research as a whole found: In a later analysis, several top co-occurrence clusters were reported to appear linked to parvovirus B19, influenza, CMV and Epstein-Barr virus. In an earlier analysis of approximately 600 of the donors, most TCR beta V segments were observed in productive rearrangements about 87% or about 30% of the time, broadly matching IMGT annotations. Sequencing depth was assumed to be roughly uniform across donors in the presence/absence analyses, though that assumption may not hold. In this cohort, only TCR beta chains were sequenced, and detectable features were limited by the absence of alpha or paired-chain data. The only immune exposure information available for the cohort was CMV serostatus. According to a later genetic analysis, donors in an Asian-associated ancestry cluster had fewer N-insertions in productive TCRs than the approximately 690-donor mean. In a later analysis, the rate of TCR association differed among HLA loci, with DRB1 alleles having the most associated TCRs and HLA-C alleles having the fewest. A few of the identified cytomegalovirus-associated TCR beta chains were confirmed in vitro to be specific for cytomegalovirus antigens. The study listed 164 TCR beta chains as associated with cytomegalovirus. In a later analysis, 15,000 to 20,000 TCR beta sequences were associated with specific HLA alleles at a false discovery rate of 0.05. A further reported finding was that TCR beta sequences accurately predicted the HLA-A and HLA-B alleles for most subjects in the first cohort. The classifier was reported to diagnose cytomegalovirus status with high specificity and sensitivity in both the original cohort and the validation cohort. When HLA alleles, especially DR and DQ, strongly co-occurred, attributing TCR associations to individual alleles was difficult. In a later genetic analysis, a missense DCLRE1C variant was associated with V-gene and J-gene trimming of TCR beta chains, and the association was replicated in an independent cohort. The 87-base-pair reads could not distinguish some IMGT-functional V segments, including TRBV6-2 and TRBV6-3, so those segments were excluded. According to the authors, the approach could potentially be generalized to other disease states and immunological phenotypes. HLA typing was unavailable for some donors at each locus, so association tests used only the typed subset. In a later analysis, HLA-associated TCR beta chains showed more clonal expansion and lower generation probabilities than non-associated chains that were equally common. Across donors, most TCR sequences were observed very rarely, whereas some public TCRs were present in many individuals. Because counts were too low, fewer than 20 rarely observed V segments, including chromosome 9 orphons, were excluded from the earlier analysis of 587 of the donors. A later analysis found that most CMV-associated TCR beta chains appeared HLA-restricted, with HLA associations seemingly driven largely by CMV exposure. A cluster of highly shared sequence variants was judged likely to be a technical artifact of the sequencing pipeline. Correlated functional status among segregating V segments might reflect linkage disequilibrium, but an unknown experimental factor could not be ruled out.

The cohort consisted of more than 650 healthy bone marrow donors. Cohort members were all nominally healthy when sampled, although unrecorded immune exposures were likely present. The donor was CMV seronegative and belonged to the group of 350 or so seronegative cohort members. A peripheral blood sample was provided by each donor, and peripheral blood mononuclear cells were used for TCR beta sequencing. Genomic DNA was extracted from the blood cell samples with the Qiagen DNeasy Blood Extraction Kit. V has 5 bases trimmed and J has 0 bases trimmed; junction bases matching no gene number 5. The CDR3 spans 16 residues, from the cysteine through the phenylalanine. The read is trimmed to its CDR3 DNA, 48 bases read in frame from base 1. From a lookup of the germline V gene (reference sequence), CDR1 and CDR2 are MNHEY and SMNVEV. The library was prepared using the immunoSEQ multiplex PCR assay. The multiplex PCR relied on a mix of 60 forward primers for TCR Vbeta segments and 13 reverse primers for TCR Jbeta segments. The CDR3 region of rearranged TCR beta genes was amplified from genomic DNA with a multiplex PCR assay. On the Illumina HiSeq System, the amplified TCR beta libraries were sequenced as 87-base-pair reads. The published analysis was carried out like this. Across the roughly 670 repertoires, a later analysis counted approximately 75 million unique TCR beta chains, 8.5 million to 12 million of which were shared by at least two donors. Raw reads were error-corrected and collapsed into unique sequences by a nearest-neighbor algorithm in which closely related sequences were merged to remove PCR and sequencing errors. CDR3 sequences were aligned to IMGT reference sequences to assign V, D and J gene segments. Each retained sequence needed at least a six-nucleotide match to both a V gene segment and a J gene segment. A rearrangement counted as productive if the CDR3 had no stop codons and remained in frame with V and J, and every other rearrangement counted as non-productive. CDR3 was defined according to IMGT convention as the region running from the second conserved V-encoded cysteine to the conserved J-encoded phenylalanine. Sequences without an unambiguous match to a single V gene segment were excluded from the earlier analysis of about 600 of the donors. In an earlier analysis of several hundred of the donors, V segments were called functional above 56.7% productive rearrangements and were called segregating when the between-donor standard deviation exceeded 5%. A statistical classification framework was developed to diagnose cytomegalovirus status using the catalog of TCR beta chain sequences. A later analysis assigned V and J genes by comparing TCR nucleotide sequences with IMGT/GENE-DB human TR gene sequences. In a later analysis, CDR3 sequences and most-parsimonious VDJ recombination scenarios were assigned using the TCRdist pipeline. In a later analysis, each TCR beta chain was defined by its CDR3 amino acid sequence together with its V-gene family, and reads lacking a unique V-gene family were excluded. To address suspected cross-contamination and a sequencing artifact, a later analysis removed a few hundred highly shared, low-generation-probability nucleotide sequences. In a later analysis, a clonal expansion index was calculated for each public chain from normalized within-repertoire ranks of inferred template counts. In a later analysis, generation probabilities were computed using a VDJ recombination model fitted to out-of-frame rearrangements, and the results were checked against IGoR. In a later analysis, hypergeometric tests were used to score TCR-TCR, TCR-HLA and TCR-CMV co-occurrence, with a repertoire-size bias correction applied to TCR pairs. In a later analysis, false discovery rates were estimated by permuting HLA or CMV assignments 20 times. In a later analysis, co-occurring TCRs were grouped using DBSCAN, with TCRdist sequence similarity added in when clustering inside HLA-allele-positive subsets. For co-occurrence clustering, repertoires with fewer than 30,000 or more than 120,000 public chains were excluded, along with roughly 5 repertoires with anomalous nucleotide sharing. Held by TCRdb, this immuneACCESS table contains in-frame sequences only and omits some clones. Under half of the omission traces to an unresolved V gene where checked; the cause of the rest is unknown. V, J and clone size derive from that table, while D and trimming were established from the DNA sequence. The sample records 110,000 or so clones, roughly 82% of which are singletons. Roughly 1.5% of the sample lies in the top ten.

This TCR was recovered from a woman younger than 30 in good health and CMV-seronegative. The sequenced material came from PBMCs. Recombination linked TRBV27 to TRBJ2-3; TRBD2 agrees with 10 junctional bases. Read as DNA, the sequence is TGTGCCAGCAGTAAAAGACTAGCGGGCAGCACAGATACGCAGTATTTT. Its protein product is CASSKRLAGSTDTQYF.